The 19 T cell receptor beta chains below all came from one sample that was sequenced in a study of blood T cell repertoires in COVID-19. Assay: immunoSEQ multiplex PCR; the TCRdb copy retains only in-frame clones and omits some. The data show some 250,000 clones, more than 70% seen once. The sequenced sample was peripheral blood. Receptor source: a man aged 35-49 years with active or convalescent COVID-19.

The chain employs TRBV7-9 and TRBJ1-1; TRBD1 matches at 9 bases. The germline gives CDR1 SEHNR, CDR2 FQNEAQ (reference sequence). This CDR3 contains 19 residues. With 5 bases clipped from V and 0 bases from J, the junction kept 16 bases outside the gene matches. The CDR3 coding sequence is TGTGCCAGCAGCCAGCCTCCGGGACAGGGAGGGGCAATGAACACTGAAGCTTTCTTT. Translated, it gives CASSQPPGQGGAMNTEAFF.

The J gene is TRBJ1-6, the V gene TRBV30; D remains ambiguous. Trimming cost V 0 bases and J 0 bases, with 6 bases left between them. Germline V gives CDR1 GTSNPN, CDR2 SVGIG (reference sequence). The CDR3 has 15 residues. The CDR3 sequence: CAWSVLASYNSPLHF. In DNA, the CDR3 is TGTGCCTGGAGTGTCCTAGCCTCCTATAATTCACCCCTCCACTTT.

The V and J genes are TRBV27 and TRBJ2-4, with TRBD2 identical over 11 bases. There are 17 residues in the CDR3. Germline CDR1 and CDR2: MNHEY and SMNVEV (reference sequence). V was pared by 5 bases and J by 6 bases, with 12 bases of the junction left unmatched. The CDR3 bases are TGTGCCAGCAGTCTGCTAGCGGGAGGAACCCGAGGAAACATTCAGTACTTC. It is translated as CASSLLAGGTRGNIQYF.

The chain couples TRBV7-6 to TRBJ1-2; D is perhaps TRBD1 (6 bases). V shed 4 bases and J shed 4 bases, with 16 bases lying between them. The CDR3 has 15 amino acids. The germline V gene has CDR1 SGHVS and CDR2 FNYEAQ. CDR3 DNA: TGTGCCAGCAGCTCAGACTCACAGGGATCCTATGGCTACACCTTC. Its translation is CASSSDSQGSYGYTF.

This clone was found once. V is TRBV7-2 and J is TRBJ2-7, with 8 bases aligning to TRBD1. The CDR3 spans 15 residues. J was trimmed by 2 bases and V by 5 bases; bases with no gene match: 8. The germline gives CDR1 SGHTA, CDR2 FQGNSA. The DNA for the CDR3 is TGTGCCAGCAGCGTAGGAGGACAGGGTACCTACGAGCAGTACTTC. Its translation is CASSVGGQGTYEQYF.

The chain recombines TRBV12-5 with TRBJ2-3; 7 nucleotides line up with TRBD2. The junction had 6 bases not matched to a gene; V was cut back by 5 bases and J by 1 base. In germline, CDR1 is LGHNT, CDR2 FRNRAP. The CDR3 runs 15 residues. CDR3 DNA: TGTGCTAGTGGTCCAGGCGGGAGAGGCACAGATACGCAGTATTTT. It is translated as CASGPGGRGTDTQYF.

The chain couples TRBV19 to TRBJ1-1, with D possibly TRBD1 on 6 matching bases. The CDR3 has 17 amino acids. V was cut by 4 bases and J by 0 bases, with 18 bases left in between. Germline-derived CDR1 and CDR2 are LNHDA and SQIVND (reference sequence). The CDR3, as DNA: TGTGCCAGTAGTAAATCCTACTCCGGGACATTGAACACTGAAGCTTTCTTT. This codes for CASSKSYSGTLNTEAFF.

The V call is TRBV6-1, the J call TRBJ2-5; D may be TRBD1 (5 bases). The CDR3 covers 17 residues. Trimming took off 3 bases at V and 5 bases at J, with 22 bases between the two ends. Germline V gene sequence: CDR1 MNHNS, CDR2 SASEGT. The CDR3, as DNA: TGTGCCAGCAGTGAGTCGGCGTGGGGCCAGCGCTATGAGACCCAGTACTTC. Its translation is CASSESAWGQRYETQYF.

This clone showed up just once. The CDR3: CASSVSGTGLGGYTF. DNA of the CDR3: TGTGCCAGCAGCGTGTCCGGGACAGGGTTGGGCGGCTACACCTTC. The V call is TRBV9, the J call TRBJ1-2; 9 bases are a match to TRBD1. The germline gives CDR1 SGDLS, CDR2 YYNGEE. V shed 2 bases and J 8 bases; nucleotides not matched to a gene: 10. The CDR3 extends over 15 amino acids.

The rearrangement links TRBV11-3 to TRBJ2-3, with 8 bases matching TRBD2. V lost 7 bases and J lost 2; bases outside the gene matches: 8. This CDR3 contains 15 residues. Germline CDR1 and CDR2: SGHNT and YENEEA. For the CDR3, the DNA is TGTGCCAGCACCTACCGGGAGGGGTTCACAGATACGCAGTATTTT. Its protein product is CASTYREGFTDTQYF.

The chain is built from TRBV7-2 and TRBJ2-5; 9 nucleotides match TRBD2. CDR3 length: 15 residues. V was clipped by 2 bases and J by 2 bases; unmatched bases: 3. The germline V gene encodes CDR1 SGHTA and CDR2 FQGNSA. CDR3 nucleotides: TGTGCCAGCAGCTTATTTAGCGGGGGACAAGAGACCCAGTACTTC. Its translation is CASSLFSGGQETQYF.

V gene TRBV30 combines with J gene TRBJ2-4; D call uncertain. The CDR3 is 14 residues long. V was cut by 3 bases and J by 0 bases, with 9 bases left in between. Germline CDR1 is GTSNPN and CDR2 is SVGIG (reference sequence). The CDR3 protein is CAWRGSLAKNIQYF. As DNA, the CDR3 is TGTGCCTGGAGGGGCAGCCTAGCCAAAAACATTCAGTACTTC.

In nucleotides, the CDR3 is TGTGCCAGCAGCCCCAGTGTTGGTGAAGCTTTCTTT. It yields the protein CASSPSVGEAFF. This chain links TRBV5-6 with TRBJ1-1; D remains ambiguous. The V end was cut by 4 bases, the J end by 7 bases, with 11 bases between. The CDR3 runs to 12 residues. CDR1 SGHDT and CDR2 YYEEEE come from the germline V gene.

Here the CDR3 DNA reads TGTGCCAGCAGTAATAGAGAAGATACGCAGTATTTT. Amino acid sequence: CASSNREDTQYF. This chain connects TRBV7-6 to TRBJ2-3; D is unresolved. CDR3 size: 12 residues. CDR1 is SGHVS, CDR2 FNYEAQ, per germline. V was cut by 6 bases and J by 5 bases, with 9 bases left in between.

This clone was seen a handful of times. This chain joins TRBV6-2 or TRBV6-3 and TRBJ1-2; 7 nucleotides agree with TRBD1. With V trimmed by 2 bases and J by 6 bases, 6 bases remained unmatched. The CDR3 spans 14 residues. Germline lookup yields CDR1 MNHEY and CDR2 SVGEGT. CDR3 nucleotides: TGTGCCAGCAGTTACCCGGGGACAGTACATGGCTACACCTTC. It codes for CASSYPGTVHGYTF.

V is TRBV19 and J is TRBJ2-2; D unclear. Trimming took off 3 bases at V and 3 bases at J, with 8 bases between the two ends. The CDR3 has 14 amino acids. CDR1 is LNHDA, CDR2 SQIVND, per germline (reference sequence). CDR3 nucleotide sequence: TGTGCCAGTAGTATCCAAGAGCACACCGGGGAGCTGTTTTTT. Protein: CASSIQEHTGELFF.

The chain combines TRBV7-2 with TRBJ2-5; D gene uncertain. Between the trimmed V and J ends, which lost 5 bases and 3 bases, there was a span of 13 bases. The CDR3 totals 14 residues. Germline V gene data show CDR1 as SGHTA and CDR2 as FQGNSA. The CDR3 DNA reads as TGTGCCAGCAGCCCCCGACAAGTGGAAGAGACCCAGTACTTC. It translates to CASSPRQVEETQYF.

V gene TRBV3-1 (or the pseudogene TRBV3-2) combines with J gene TRBJ2-5, with a weak D call TRBD2 (6 bases). The CDR3 contains 15 residues. Per the germline V gene, CDR1 is LGHDT and CDR2 is YNNKEL (reference sequence). With 4 bases removed from V and 0 bases from J, the gap between germline ends came to 12 bases. The CDR3 loop reads CASSLGLAYQETQYF. The CDR3 coding sequence is TGTGCCAGCAGCCTGGGACTGGCGTACCAAGAGACCCAGTACTTC.

This clone showed up just once. The V and J genes are TRBV18 and TRBJ2-7; a weak D match, TRBD2 (6 bases). V lost 6 bases, J lost 5 bases, and 20 bases lay in between. The CDR3 runs 15 residues. Germline V CDR1 and CDR2: KGHSH, LQKENI. CDR3 residues: CASSPGDGGHHEQYF. In DNA form, the CDR3 reads TGTGCCAGCTCTCCGGGGGACGGGGGTCACCACGAGCAGTACTTC.